This TCR beta chain derives from a study of T cells in Graves' hyperthyroidism and ophthalmopathy (dated 2019 in TCRdb). Regarding the study in general: Peripheral blood was sampled at the time of initial diagnosis, prior to any treatment. The 100 or so discovery patients were randomly split 7:3 into training and test sets. Following sampling, methimazole starting at 30 mg daily was given to hyperthyroidism patients, and high-dose intravenous methylprednisolone was given to ophthalmopathy patients. Whether ophthalmopathy could be predicted prospectively was tested in an independent validation cohort made up of roughly 19 hyperthyroidism patients plus 17 patients who later progressed to ophthalmopathy. According to the paper, TCR Vbeta CDR3 sequencing was carried out on some 140 peripheral blood samples, which came from under 50 ophthalmopathy, 70 to 80 hyperthyroidism and approximately 17 progressor patients. In addition, the study compared T-cell repertoires in thyroid tissue and in blood from roughly six Graves' hyperthyroidism patients. To identify distinguishing TCR V-J signatures, a discovery cohort of around 100 patients was used, comprising approximately 40 with Graves' ophthalmopathy and under 60 with stable Graves' hyperthyroidism. Study-wide findings and limitations: In validation, progression to ophthalmopathy was predicted by the model with more than 65% sensitivity and 72% to 85% specificity, a median of 6.5 months before onset. Most expanded thyroid clonotypes (frequency above 0.001) were also found in blood, which suggests that blood repertoires may mirror thyroid immune responses. A model built on a 13 V-J signature distinguished ophthalmopathy from stable hyperthyroidism, reaching roughly 88% sensitivity and approximately 83% specificity in cross-validation and 80%/75% in testing. No statistical method was used to fix the sample size in advance, and group allocation was not hidden from the investigators.

Many counts were recorded for this clonotype. The target of this receptor is not known. Base qualities were left out, and no much larger clone turns up one base away. Ophthalmopathy patients had moderately to severely active disease, with a Clinical Activity Score of 3 or more, a NOSPECS grade of 4 or more, and a disease duration of less than 3 months. Patients with uncontrolled infections, other autoimmune diseases, pregnancy or lactation were excluded. Diagnoses were based on clinical symptoms, serum thyroxine and TRAb, thyroid ultrasound and orbital computed tomography. PBMCs were separated from 10 ml of fresh peripheral blood using Ficoll-Paque density gradient centrifugation. Total RNA was extracted with Trizol reagent, and quality was checked on an Agilent 2100 Bioanalyzer. TCR beta CDR3 regions were amplified from RNA transcripts. The first round of RT-PCR for the TCR CDR3 was performed with the HTBI primer set and the Qiagen OneStep RT-PCR kit. The libraries were constructed in a second round of multiplex PCR and then size-selected and purified. Libraries were sequenced paired-end with 100 bp reads on an Illumina HiSeq2000. As for the original processing: SOAPnuke was used to process the raw data, removing reads that contained adapters or uncalled bases, had a mean Phred below 15, or lacked an exact match to the constant primer or identifier. COPE v1.2.5 was used to merge the high-quality paired reads, and each unique nucleotide sequence was defined as a clonotype. MiTCR v1.1 was used to align the clonotypes against IMGT TRBV, TRBD and TRBJ reference segments. Analysis was restricted to V-J combinations with a frequency above 0.0001, which covered roughly 99% of repertoires. A TCS score was defined as the ratio of F50 (clonal expansion) to E x V (chaos), with BLOSUM62-based TCRdist applied between CDR3 peptides within each V-J. Welch's t-statistics and random forest reduced fewer than 600 V-J features to roughly 13, which were used in a naive Bayes classifier (R e1071). The raw public data were reprocessed by TCRdb itself: fastp quality trimming at Q25, MiXCR clonotype calling, in-frame beta chains only. Every distinct CDR3 protein forms one entry, paired with its most common genes and DNA. TCRdb, not the original authors, processed these V and J calls. Within this sample are more than 350,000 distinct CDR3 sequences, with roughly 15% of them counted one time only. Around a fifth of the sample rests with the top ten.

V gives up 2 bases and J gives up 5 bases, and the segment between their germline ends measures 12 bases. The germline V gene encodes CDR1 MGHRA and CDR2 YSYEKL. The CDR3 holds 14 amino acids from the cysteine to the phenylalanine. CDR3 DNA is the only sequence kept; it has 42 bases, read in frame from the first base. This receptor was obtained from a woman in her twenties or thirties with Graves' ophthalmopathy. The sequencing input was blood. This receptor chain uses TRBV4-1 and TRBJ1-1; there is no confident call for the D gene. The CDR3 sequence is CASSQYGGDTEAFF. The nucleotide sequence reads TGCGCCAGCAGCCAATACGGTGGGGATACTGAAGCTTTCTTT.